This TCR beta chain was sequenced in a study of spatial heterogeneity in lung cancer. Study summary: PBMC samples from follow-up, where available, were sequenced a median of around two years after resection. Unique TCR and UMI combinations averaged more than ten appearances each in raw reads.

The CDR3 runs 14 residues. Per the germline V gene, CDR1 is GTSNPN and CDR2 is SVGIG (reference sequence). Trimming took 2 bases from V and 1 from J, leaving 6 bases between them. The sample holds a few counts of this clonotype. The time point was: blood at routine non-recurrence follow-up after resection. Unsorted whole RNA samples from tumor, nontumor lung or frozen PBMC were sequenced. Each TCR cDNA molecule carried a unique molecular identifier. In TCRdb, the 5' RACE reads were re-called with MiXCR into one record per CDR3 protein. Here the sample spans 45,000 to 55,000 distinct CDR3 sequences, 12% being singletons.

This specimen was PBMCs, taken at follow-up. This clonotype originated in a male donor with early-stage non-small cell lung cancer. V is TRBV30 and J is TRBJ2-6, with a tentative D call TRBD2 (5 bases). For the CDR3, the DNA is TGTGCCTGGAGTCGAGGGTCTGGGGCCAACGTCCTGACTTTC. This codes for CAWSRGSGANVLTF.